This T cell receptor beta chain was observed in a study of monozygotic twins with inflammatory bowel disease. No DNA is given; TCRdb re-called the 5' RACE reads and lists each CDR3 protein once. This sample's table reports 310,000 or so distinct CDR3 sequences. The V gene's germline CDR1 is LGHNA and CDR2 YSLEER. The CDR3 is made up of 15 amino acids. This receptor was taken from a human donor with ulcerative colitis or Crohn's disease, or a healthy co-twin of an affected twin (not recorded which). The rearrangement links TRBV4-3 to TRBJ1-4. Material: blood. CDR3 amino acids: CASSQEGGDGEKLFF.